This T cell receptor beta chain was sequenced for a study of shared clonotypes between healthy human individuals. Data came from immunoSEQ multiplex PCR; TCRdb stores just in-frame clones and leaves some out. The repertoire holds about 2,100,000 clones, approximately 94% seen once, with around 1.7% in the top ten. Only CD45RO-negative cells positively selected for CCR7 counted as naive CD8 cells, so terminally differentiated effector memory CD45RA+ cells were excluded. The V gene's germline CDR1 is MNHEY and CDR2 SVGAGI. CDR3 size: 15 residues. Unmatched junction bases numbered 9, after V lost 3 bases and J lost 5 bases. Study findings and constraints: Naive subsets typically showed greater estimated richness than memory subsets.

Notes on this clone: Its antigen remains unknown.

The rearrangement links TRBV6-5 to TRBJ2-7; 8 positions match TRBD1. The receptor's source is a man between 18 and 29 years old in good health. Some clones in this sample may be carry-over from other donors' samples. Sequenced input: naive CD8+ T cells from PBMCs. The CDR3: CASSYLSGGINEQYF. CDR3 sequence (DNA): TGTGCCAGCAGTTATCTTTCAGGGGGCATCAACGAGCAGTACTTC.